The source of this TCR beta chain is a study of shared clonotypes between healthy human individuals. Looking at the study overall: Per-donor plates numbered three CD4 naive, three CD4 memory, two CD8 naive and one CD8 memory. Study findings and constraints: When naive CD4 clonotypes were compared across a few donors, around 5% were shared.

TCRdb's copy holds only in-frame clones and misses some; the assay was immunoSEQ multiplex PCR. The table records 2 million to 2.5 million clones, just under 95% of them present only once. Worth noting for this clone: Antigen unknown.

CDR1 is LNHDA and CDR2 is SQIVND in the germline V gene (reference sequence). V was clipped by 3 bases and J by 0 bases, with 14 bases between them. This CDR3 contains 16 residues. All participating donors were Caucasian adults from Nashville, Tennessee. This TCR was recovered from a man between 18 and 35 years old in good health. Some clones in this sample may be carry-over from other donors' samples. The V gene is TRBV19, the J gene TRBJ1-2, with a tentative D call TRBD1 (6 bases). The sample consisted of naive CD4+ T cells from PBMCs. Subset here: CD45RA+ positively selected. The CDR3 here is CASSMTGASANYGYTF. The CDR3 bases are TGTGCCAGTAGTATGACGGGGGCCTCAGCTAACTATGGCTACACCTTC.